Listed below are T cell receptor beta chains from one sample, sequenced in a study of CD8 T cells in Susac syndrome. Via MiXCR, TCRdb re-called the immunoSEQ multiplex PCR reads, giving one row per CDR3 protein. The sample carries about 300,000 distinct CDR3 sequences, approximately 90% recorded once. Sequencing was performed on CD8+ T cells from PBMCs. These receptors were collected from a human donor with multiple sclerosis. Both conserved end residues are part of each CDR3.

j_call,v_call,cdr3_aa
TRBJ1-1,TRBV29-1,CSANLIQEAFF
TRBJ2-1,TRBV3-1,CASSHYAGAYNEQFF
TRBJ2-1,TRBV6-2/TRBV6-3,CASGEASYNEQFF
TRBJ2-2,TRBV9,CASAPGTSGRVANTGELFF
TRBJ2-1,TRBV28,CASSLLTGGADNEQFF
TRBJ1-5,TRBV12-3/TRBV12-4,CASSLRVGGDLGRKPQHF
TRBJ2-1,TRBV6-1,CASSPHWRLAGGWGYEQFF
TRBJ2-1,TRBV2,CASMGSGRSPQYEQFF
TRBJ2-2,TRBV6-5,CASSYSSFIGVSTGELFF
TRBJ2-7,TRBV7-9,CASAEPYEQYF
TRBJ2-1,TRBV27,CASSSLAGGDNEQFF
TRBJ2-7,TRBV28,CASTPQGGYEQYF
TRBJ2-7,TRBV20-1,CSARDGAGAQEQYF
TRBJ1-2,TRBV28,CASRSAQNYGYTF
TRBJ2-5,TRBV28,CASSLSTRGFGTAPQETQYF
TRBJ2-7,TRBV7-9,CASSPRGGGSKEQYF
TRBJ2-3,TRBV19,CASSWAGGTDTQYF
TRBJ1-2,TRBV30,CAWSVPGQYNYGYTF
TRBJ2-7,TRBV7-6,CASSLEGEGSYEQYF
TRBJ1-2,TRBV4-1,CASSPHPDGVYGYTF
TRBJ1-6,TRBV2,CASSEGDLSVNSPLHF
TRBJ1-2,TRBV9,CASSQLSFYTF
TRBJ2-5,TRBV27,CASGKIRFQETQYF
TRBJ1-5,TRBV10-1,CASSVEQPQHF
TRBJ2-7,TRBV2,CASSRGPPPVYEQYF
TRBJ2-7,TRBV4-2,CASSHAGAYEQYF